Below are 9 T cell receptor beta chains sequenced from a single sample in a study of cytomegalovirus exposure and HLA in healthy donors. PCR primers comprised 60 Vbeta and 13 Jbeta primers. Here immunoSEQ multiplex PCR was the method, and the copy in TCRdb shows in-frame clones only, minus some. This sample has around 120,000 clones; approximately 80% occur once, and the top ten carry 0.95% to 1.5%. Specimen: PBMCs. The source of these receptors is a girl aged 2-10 years in good health and CMV-seronegative.

The chain has TRBV13 and TRBJ2-5; the match to TRBD2 covers 11 bases. Unmatched junction bases numbered 9, after V lost 5 bases and J lost 4 bases. Germline V CDR1 and CDR2: PRHDT, FYEKMQ (reference sequence). The CDR3 totals 16 residues. CDR3 region: CASSEFLAGGAETQYF. The CDR3, as DNA: TGTGCCAGCAGCGAATTCCTAGCGGGGGGTGCAGAGACCCAGTACTTC.

V is TRBV6-5 and J is TRBJ1-6; TRBD1 might be the D (5 bases). This CDR3 contains 14 residues. V was pared by 6 bases and J by 8 bases, with 14 bases between. Looked up from germline, CDR1 is MNHEY and CDR2 is SVGAGI. CDR3 bases: TGTGCCAGCAGACCCCCCGGGGGGGATTCACCCCTCCACTTT. Translated, it gives CASRPPGGDSPLHF.

The chain links TRBV10-2 to TRBJ2-7; 14 positions match TRBD2. V was clipped by 3 bases and J by 7 bases; unmatched bases: 14. The V gene's germline CDR1 is WSHSY and CDR2 SAAADI. This CDR3 region has 18 residues. CDR3 bases: TGCGCCAGCAGTGATGAGCCCCGTGGGACTAGCGGGAGTTCGGAGCAGTACTTC. Its translation: CASSDEPRGTSGSSEQYF.

The chain is built from TRBV10-3 and TRBJ1-5; TRBD1 matches at 7 bases. The CDR3 has 14 residues. Germline values: CDR1 ENHRY, CDR2 SYGVKD. The V segment lost 10 bases and the J segment 5 bases; nucleotides outside the gene matches: 11. The CDR3 DNA is TGTGCCACCGCGAGACAGGGTGGTGATCAGCCCCAGCATTTT. This translates into CATARQGGDQPQHF.

The rearrangement links TRBV25-1 to TRBJ2-7; 7 nucleotides match TRBD2. J lost 2 bases, V lost 4 bases, and 5 bases had no gene match. Germline values: CDR1 MGHDK, CDR2 SYGVNS. The CDR3 contains 14 residues. The CDR3, as DNA: TGTGCCAGCAGTGTGGGGGGGGGTCCCTACGAGCAGTACTTC. Translation: CASSVGGGPYEQYF.

This clone came up a few times. The chain joins TRBV6-5 to TRBJ1-6, with no clear D. CDR1 is MNHEY and CDR2 is SVGAGI in the germline V gene. The CDR3 has 12 residues. Trimming removed 4 bases from V and 8 bases from J, with 6 bases in between. CDR3 sequence reads: CASSSGDSPLHF. As DNA, the CDR3 is TGTGCCAGCAGTTCGGGAGATTCACCCCTCCACTTT.

This clone has just a few counts. The chain couples TRBV4-2 to TRBJ2-1; TRBD2 matches 10 bases. V was pared by 0 bases and J by 15 bases, with 2 bases of the junction left unmatched. Germline assignment: CDR1 LGHNA and CDR2 YNFKEQ. This CDR3 region has 12 residues. CDR3 region: CASSQEGLAAFF. The CDR3 DNA follows: TGTGCCAGCAGCCAAGAAGGACTAGCGGCGTTCTTC.

This clone came up once. The genes are TRBV30 and TRBJ1-4; D is perhaps TRBD1 (5 bases). This CDR3 is 17 amino acids long. Germline V gives CDR1 GTSNPN, CDR2 SVGIG (reference sequence). With 1 base removed from V and 0 bases from J, the gap between germline ends came to 15 bases. The CDR3 loop reads CAWSAEGGAATNEKLFF. DNA of the CDR3: TGTGCCTGGAGTGCCGAGGGAGGGGCTGCAACTAATGAAAAACTGTTTTTT.

Only one count was recorded for this clone. The chain is built from TRBV28 and TRBJ2-1, with 14 bases fitting TRBD2. The CDR3 totals 15 residues. Per germline, CDR1 MDHEN and CDR2 SYDVKM. With 2 bases clipped from V and 9 bases from J, the junction kept 3 bases outside the gene matches. The CDR3 DNA is TGTGCCAGCAGTTTAGGACTAGCGGGAGGCGGTGAGCAGTTCTTC. Its protein is CASSLGLAGGGEQFF. The variable domain in full, completed from reference TRBV28 and TRBJ2-1, reads DVKVTQSSRYLVKRTGEKVFLECVQDMDHENMFWYRQDPGLGLRLIYFSYDVKMKEKGDIPEGYSVSREKKERFSLILESASTNQTSMYLCASSLGLAGGGEQFFGPGTRLTVL.